This TCR beta chain was retrieved from a study of lymphopenia after photon versus proton radiotherapy. Profiled with immunoSEQ multiplex PCR; TCRdb holds only in-frame clones, not every one. Of under 35,000 clones in the sample, about 91% were seen once. The CDR3 sequence is 14 residues long. The V gene end was trimmed by 7 bases and the J gene end by 8 bases; junction bases not matched to a gene: 11. The germline gives CDR1 MNHNS, CDR2 SASEGT. Points on this clone: Its antigen is currently unknown.

Study-wide points: Better survival with proton therapy was suggested as possible, not demonstrated. In patients who died, overall survival fell as post-nadir TCR diversity dropped more.

The V and J genes are TRBV6-1 and TRBJ1-5; 7 positions match TRBD1. The clonotype comes from a woman between 65 and 79 years old with pancreatic cancer. Some clones in this sample may be carry-over from other donors' samples. The sequenced sample was peripheral blood, obtained from a patient treated with proton-based radiotherapy. This chain's CDR3 is CASILNRGTEPQHF. In DNA, the CDR3 is TGTGCCAGCATTTTAAACAGGGGTACGGAGCCCCAGCATTTT.